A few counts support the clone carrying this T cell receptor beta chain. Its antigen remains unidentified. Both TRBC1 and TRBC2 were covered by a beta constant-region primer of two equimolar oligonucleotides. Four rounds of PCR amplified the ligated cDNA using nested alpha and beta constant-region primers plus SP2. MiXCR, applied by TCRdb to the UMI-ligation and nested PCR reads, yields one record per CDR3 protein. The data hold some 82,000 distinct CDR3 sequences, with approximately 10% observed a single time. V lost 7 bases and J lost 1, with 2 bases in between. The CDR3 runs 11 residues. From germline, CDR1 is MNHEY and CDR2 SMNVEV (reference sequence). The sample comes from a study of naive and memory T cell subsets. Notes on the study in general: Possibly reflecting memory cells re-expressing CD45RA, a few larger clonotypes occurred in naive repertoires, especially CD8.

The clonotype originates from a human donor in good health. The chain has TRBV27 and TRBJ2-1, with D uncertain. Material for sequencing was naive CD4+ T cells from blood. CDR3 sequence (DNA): TGTGCCAGCAAATCCTACAATGAGCAGTTCTTC. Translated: CASKSYNEQFF.